These T cell receptor beta chains were read from a single sample in a study of Graves' ophthalmopathy and Graves' hyperthyroidism. Each CDR3 protein gets one entry after TCRdb re-called the multiplex PCR reads with MiXCR. The table records around 470,000 distinct CDR3 sequences, around an eighth of them present only once. Sequenced sample: blood. The source is a woman aged 25 to 39 with Graves' ophthalmopathy. Both conserved end residues are part of each CDR3. Each record gives: D gene, clone size, J gene, V gene, CDR3 protein, CDR3 DNA. D genes are given only for firm matches. Clone size is given for some rows only: seen once, a few or many times, or a class if the clone is expanded.

TRBD1 | many | TRBJ1-6 | TRBV6-5 | CASSGDSEYNSPLHF | TGTGCCAGCAGCGGGGACAGCGAATATAATTCACCCCTCCACTTT
. | many | TRBJ2-7 | TRBV28 | CASRRTGEQYF | TGTGCCAGCAGGCGGACGGGCGAGCAGTACTTC
. | many | TRBJ1-1 | TRBV9 | CASSPLTTNTEAFF | TGTGCCAGCAGCCCCCTTACGACGAACACTGAAGCTTTCTTT
. | . | TRBJ1-1 | TRBV7-6 | CVSSYRLDTEAFF | TGTGTCAGCAGCTATAGACTGGACACTGAAGCTTTCTTT
. | few | TRBJ2-5 | TRBV7-9 | CASSLDRPQETQYF | TGTGCCAGCAGCTTAGATAGGCCACAAGAGACCCAGTACTTC
. | many | TRBJ1-2 | TRBV13 | CASSLEEASNYGYTF | TGTGCCAGCAGCTTAGAGGAGGCGAGTAACTATGGCTACACCTTC
. | many | TRBJ1-2 | TRBV28 | CASSSGGLGYTF | TGTGCCAGCAGTTCCGGGGGCTTGGGCTACACCTTC
TRBD2 | many | TRBJ2-5 | TRBV12-3/TRBV12-4 | CASLRSSGGAGETQYF | TGTGCCAGCCTTAGGTCTAGCGGGGGGGCCGGAGAGACCCAGTACTTC
TRBD1 | many | TRBJ2-5 | TRBV9 | CASSVGDSGQETQYF | TGTGCCAGCAGCGTAGGGGACAGTGGACAGGAGACCCAGTACTTC
. | many | TRBJ2-7 | TRBV4-1 | CASSQGYREPYEQYF | TGCGCCAGCAGCCAAGGGTACAGGGAACCCTACGAGCAGTACTTC
TRBD1 | many | TRBJ2-5 | TRBV7-6 | CASSRYRGETQYF | TGTGCCAGCAGCCGCTACAGGGGTGAGACCCAGTACTTC
. | many | TRBJ2-7 | TRBV4-2 | CASSRNLGGYEQYF | TGTGCCAGCAGCCGCAACCTAGGAGGCTACGAGCAGTACTTC
. | . | TRBJ2-2 | TRBV28 | CASSFLGSGELFF | TGTGCCAGTAGTTTCTTGGGCTCGGGGGAGCTGTTTTTT
TRBD1 | many | TRBJ1-1 | TRBV19 | CASQQGANTEAFF | TGTGCCAGCCAACAGGGGGCGAACACTGAAGCTTTCTTT
. | few | TRBJ1-6 | TRBV20-1 | CSARFRQGSNSPLHF | TGCAGTGCTAGGTTTCGGCAGGGAAGTAATTCACCCCTCCACTTT
. | many | TRBJ1-6 | TRBV20-1 | CSAKVGPLHF | TGCAGTGCTAAAGTGGGACCCCTCCACTTT
. | . | TRBJ1-6 | TRBV6-2/TRBV6-3 | CASSHRFTLHF | TGTGCCAGCAGTCATCGATTTACCCTCCACTTT
. | few | TRBJ1-1 | TRBV30 | CEGTVNTEAFF | TGTGAGGGGACGGTGAACACTGAAGCTTTCTTT
TRBD1 | . | TRBJ2-5 | TRBV3-1 | CASSQDWDRGETQYF | TGTGCCAGCAGCCAAGATTGGGACAGAGGCGAGACCCAGTACTTC
. | many | TRBJ1-2 | TRBV2 | CASSDWQGRLF | TGTGCCAGCAGTGATTGGCAGGGACGGCTCTTC
. | many | TRBJ1-5 | TRBV19 | CASNTGGYQPQHF | TGTGCCAGTAATACGGGAGGTTATCAGCCCCAGCATTTT
. | many | TRBJ1-1 | TRBV7-8 | CASSLAINLVYTEAFF | TGTGCCAGCAGCTTAGCGATAAACCTTGTGTACACTGAAGCTTTCTTT
TRBD2 | once | TRBJ2-7 | TRBV20-1 | CSASPLAGGGYEQYF | TGCAGTGCTAGCCCCTTAGCGGGGGGCGGGTACGAGCAGTACTTC
. | once | TRBJ2-7 | TRBV14 | CASSQVLGGSYEQYF | TGTGCCAGCAGCCAAGTTCTGGGCGGTTCCTACGAGCAGTACTTC
. | many | TRBJ2-7 | TRBV27 | CASSLNLGEQYF | TGTGCCAGCAGTTTAAATCTAGGCGAGCAGTACTTC
TRBD1 | . | TRBJ1-6 | TRBV20-1 | CSARAYQGGGTVSSYNSPLHF | TGCAGTGCTAGAGCTTATCAGGGGGGGGGAACCGTCAGCTCCTATAATTCACCCCTCCACTTT
. | many | TRBJ1-5 | TRBV7-2 | CASSEDRSNQPQHF | TGTGCCAGCAGCGAGGACAGAAGCAATCAGCCCCAGCATTTT
. | many | TRBJ2-7 | TRBV9 | CASSVGRDTYEQYF | TGTGCCAGCAGCGTAGGCCGGGATACCTACGAGCAGTACTTC